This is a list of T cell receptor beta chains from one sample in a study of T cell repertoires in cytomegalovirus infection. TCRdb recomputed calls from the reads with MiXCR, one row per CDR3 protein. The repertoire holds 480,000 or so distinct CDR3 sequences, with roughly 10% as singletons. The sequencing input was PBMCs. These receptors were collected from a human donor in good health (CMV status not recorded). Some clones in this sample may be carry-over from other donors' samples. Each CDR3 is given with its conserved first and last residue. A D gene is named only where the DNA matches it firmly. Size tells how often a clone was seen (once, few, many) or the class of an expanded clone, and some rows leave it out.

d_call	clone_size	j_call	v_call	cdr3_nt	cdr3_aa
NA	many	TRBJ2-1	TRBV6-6	TGTGCCAGCAGTTATGGAGGAGGGGTTAACAATGAGCAGTTCTTC	CASSYGGGVNNEQFF
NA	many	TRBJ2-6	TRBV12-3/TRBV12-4	TGTGCCAGCATGGTAGACTCTGGGGCCAACGTCCTGACTTTC	CASMVDSGANVLTF
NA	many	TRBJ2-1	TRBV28	TGTGCCAGCAGCCCGGGACTTCCCCCCAATGAGCAGTTCTTC	CASSPGLPPNEQFF
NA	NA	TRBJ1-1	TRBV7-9	TGTGCCAGCAGTGGGGGGTGGTCTCACGAGAACACTGAAGCTTTCTTT	CASSGGWSHENTEAFF
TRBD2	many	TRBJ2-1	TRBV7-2	TGTGCCAGCAGCTTAACGTTTGGTATCACCCTAGCGGGAGGTAATGAGCAGTTCTTC	CASSLTFGITLAGGNEQFF
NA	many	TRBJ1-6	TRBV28	TGTGCCAGTGGGTCACCCCTCCACTTT	CASGSPLHF
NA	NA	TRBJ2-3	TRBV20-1	TGCAGTGCTAGAGGGCGGACCACAGATACGCAGTATTTT	CSARGRTTDTQYF
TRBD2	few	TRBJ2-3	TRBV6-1	TGTGCCAGCGAAGTCGGACTAGACTTTGCAGATACGCAGTATTTT	CASEVGLDFADTQYF
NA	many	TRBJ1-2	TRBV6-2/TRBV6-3	TGTGCCAGCAGGAAGGACGGACTGCCCTACTATGGCTACACCTTC	CASRKDGLPYYGYTF
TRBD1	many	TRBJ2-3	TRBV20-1	TGCAGTGCTCCGGGACAGGGACTTGAAGATACGCAGTATTTT	CSAPGQGLEDTQYF
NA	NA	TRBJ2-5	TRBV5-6	TGTGCCAGCAGCTTGGTTATGGTAGTGGAGACCCAGTACTTC	CASSLVMVVETQYF